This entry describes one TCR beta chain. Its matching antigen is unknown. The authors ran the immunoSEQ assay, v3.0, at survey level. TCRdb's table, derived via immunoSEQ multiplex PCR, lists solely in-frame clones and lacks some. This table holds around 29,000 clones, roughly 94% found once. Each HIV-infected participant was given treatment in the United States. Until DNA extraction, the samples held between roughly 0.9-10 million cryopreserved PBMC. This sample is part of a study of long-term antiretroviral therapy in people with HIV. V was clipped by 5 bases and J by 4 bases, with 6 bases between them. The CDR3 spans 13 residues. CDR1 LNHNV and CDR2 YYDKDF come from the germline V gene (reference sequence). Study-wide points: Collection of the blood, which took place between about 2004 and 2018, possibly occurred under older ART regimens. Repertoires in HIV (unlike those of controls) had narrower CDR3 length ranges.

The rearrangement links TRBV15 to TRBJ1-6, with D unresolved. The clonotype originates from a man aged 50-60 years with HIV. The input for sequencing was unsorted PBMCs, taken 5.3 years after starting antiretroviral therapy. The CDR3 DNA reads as TGTGCCACCAGCGGGCTGTATAATTCACCCCTCCACTTT. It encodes CATSGLYNSPLHF. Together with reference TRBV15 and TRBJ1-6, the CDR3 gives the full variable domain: DAMVIQNPRYQVTQFGKPVTLSCSQTLNHNVMYWYQQKSSQAPKLLFHYYDKDFNNEADTPDNFQSRRPNTSFCFLDIRSPGLGDTAMYLCATSGLYNSPLHFGNGTRLTVT.